The present T cell receptor (beta chain) was sequenced within a study of cytomegalovirus exposure and HLA in healthy donors. Across the study: For the approximately 400 genotyped donors, 80% to 90% fell within the Caucasian-associated ancestry cluster. General observations from the study: Likely technical artifact: a cluster of highly shared sequence variants. When a later analysis was performed, an Asian-associated ancestry cluster reportedly had fewer N-insertions than the approximately 680-donor mean.

PCR was performed using 60 Vbeta and 13 Jbeta primers. The assay was immunoSEQ multiplex PCR, and TCRdb's table has in-frame clones only and misses some. The table shows 110,000 to 150,000 clones, with around three quarters occurring only once. In the case of this clone: As yet, its antigen is unknown.

Sequencing was carried out using PBMCs. The receptor was derived from a woman between 55 and 75 years old in good health and CMV-seropositive.

CDR3 protein: CASSSNVPGSLNQPQHF. In DNA, the CDR3 is TGTGCCAGCAGTTCCAACGTACCGGGATCGCTAAATCAGCCCCAGCATTTT. The chain combines TRBV28 with TRBJ1-5; the D is unclear. Germline-derived CDR1 and CDR2 are MDHEN and SYDVKM. Between the trimmed V and J ends, which lost 4 bases and 4 bases, there was a span of 20 bases. The CDR3 extends over 17 amino acids. Full variable domain (missing parts from reference TRBV28 and TRBJ1-5): DVKVTQSSRYLVKRTGEKVFLECVQDMDHENMFWYRQDPGLGLRLIYFSYDVKMKEKGDIPEGYSVSREKKERFSLILESASTNQTSMYLCASSSNVPGSLNQPQHFGDGTRLSIL.